Each of the 11 T cell receptor beta chains below was sequenced from the same sample in a study of blood T cell repertoires in COVID-19. The method was immunoSEQ multiplex PCR; TCRdb's version includes in-frame clones alone and lacks a portion of them. This sample has approximately 400,000 clones, with 88% found just once. The sequenced material came from peripheral blood. The source of these receptors is a woman aged 45 to 65 with COVID-19, enrolled during active disease.

This chain connects TRBV20-1 to TRBJ2-7; TRBD2 aligns across 10 bases. CDR1 and CDR2 from the germline V gene are DFQATT and SNEGSKA (reference sequence). Trimming at V came to 3 bases and at J to 2 bases, leaving 10 bases not matched to a gene. The CDR3 has 16 residues. This chain's CDR3 is CSASQRSGGTPYEQYF. Written as DNA, the CDR3 is TGCAGTGCTAGTCAACGTAGCGGGGGGACCCCCTACGAGCAGTACTTC.

The chain carries TRBV2 and TRBJ1-5; D is undetermined. The CDR3 spans 13 residues. The germline V gene encodes CDR1 SNHLY and CDR2 FYNNEI. Trimming pared 3 bases from V and 5 bases from J, leaving 8 bases between. The chain's CDR3 is CASSERGYQPQHF. In DNA form, the CDR3 reads TGTGCCAGCAGTGAGCGAGGATATCAGCCCCAGCATTTT.

The V and J genes are TRBV2 and TRBJ1-1, with 7 bases aligning to TRBD1. V lost 3 bases and J lost 6; bases outside the gene matches: 7. CDR1 and CDR2 (germline): SNHLY, FYNNEI. The CDR3 has 14 amino acids. CDR3 in DNA: TGTGCCAGCAGTGATCCGACAGGGAGTGCTGAAGCTTTCTTT. Amino acid sequence: CASSDPTGSAEAFF.

The CDR3 loop is CASGTGGSGNIQYF. In DNA, the CDR3 is TGTGCCAGCGGGACAGGGGGCTCTGGGAACATTCAGTACTTC. The rearrangement uses TRBV3-1 (or the pseudogene TRBV3-2) and TRBJ2-4; 12 nucleotides match TRBD1. The CDR3 runs to 14 residues. The ends lost 8 bases at V and 7 bases at J; junction bases unmatched: 6. Germline V gene sequence: CDR1 LGHDT, CDR2 YNNKEL (reference sequence).

The chain combines TRBV7-9 with TRBJ1-2; 8 bases match TRBD1. CDR3 length: 14 amino acids. The germline V gene encodes CDR1 SEHNR and CDR2 FQNEAQ (reference sequence). Trimming cost V 1 base and J 5 bases; bases outside gene matches: 3. The CDR3, as DNA: TGTGCCAGCAGCTTAGGGACAGGGAGGTATGGCTACACCTTC. It encodes CASSLGTGRYGYTF.

The chain combines TRBV28 with TRBJ1-2; no firm D call. This CDR3 is built from 12 residues. CDR1 and CDR2 (germline): MDHEN, SYDVKM. The V gene lost 4 bases and the J gene lost 3 bases, with 6 bases spanning the gap. DNA for the CDR3: TGTGCCAGCAGTTCCCAGTACTATGGCTACACCTTC. This codes for CASSSQYYGYTF.

This clone has a single count. The chain is built from TRBV18 and TRBJ1-2; D possibly corresponds to TRBD1 (6 bases). The CDR3 has 17 residues. V shed 1 base and J shed 7 bases, with 22 bases lying between them. Germline CDR1 reads KGHSH; CDR2 reads LQKENI. CDR3 nucleotides: TGTGCCAGCTCACCACGTCAGGGGACCCCGGAAGTCGGTGGCTACACCTTC. As protein: CASSPRQGTPEVGGYTF.

V is TRBV10-3 and J is TRBJ1-1; D not resolved. This CDR3 has 16 amino acids. V dropped 2 bases and J dropped 0 bases, with 13 bases sitting between them. Germline assignment: CDR1 ENHRY and CDR2 SYGVKD. CDR3: CAISETAAGMNTEAFF. CDR3 DNA sequence: TGTGCCATCAGTGAGACAGCGGCTGGCATGAACACTGAAGCTTTCTTT.

The chain is built from TRBV27 and TRBJ1-1, with 8 bases aligning to TRBD1. The V gene end was trimmed by 5 bases and the J gene end by 4 bases; junction bases not matched to a gene: 6. Germline loops: CDR1 MNHEY, CDR2 SMNVEV (reference sequence). The CDR3 loop spans 14 amino acids. The CDR3 bases are TGTGCCAGCAGTCCCTCGGACAGGGCCACTGAAGCTTTCTTT. Encoded protein: CASSPSDRATEAFF.

The chain has TRBV6-5 and TRBJ2-5; possible D gene TRBD1, 5 bases. The germline V gene encodes CDR1 MNHEY and CDR2 SVGAGI. V was shortened by 10 bases and J by 0 bases, with 9 bases between the two germline ends. The CDR3 is 12 residues long. CDR3 in amino acids: CANLQDQETQYF. The CDR3 DNA reads as TGTGCCAACCTACAGGACCAAGAGACCCAGTACTTC.

The chain employs TRBV2 and TRBJ1-5; no clear D gene. V shed 9 bases and J shed 3 bases, with 9 bases lying between them. Germline-derived CDR1 and CDR2 are SNHLY and FYNNEI. This CDR3 has 12 residues. CDR3 region: CASSGTNQPQHF. CDR3 nucleotide sequence: TGTGCCAGTTCAGGTACCAATCAGCCCCAGCATTTT.